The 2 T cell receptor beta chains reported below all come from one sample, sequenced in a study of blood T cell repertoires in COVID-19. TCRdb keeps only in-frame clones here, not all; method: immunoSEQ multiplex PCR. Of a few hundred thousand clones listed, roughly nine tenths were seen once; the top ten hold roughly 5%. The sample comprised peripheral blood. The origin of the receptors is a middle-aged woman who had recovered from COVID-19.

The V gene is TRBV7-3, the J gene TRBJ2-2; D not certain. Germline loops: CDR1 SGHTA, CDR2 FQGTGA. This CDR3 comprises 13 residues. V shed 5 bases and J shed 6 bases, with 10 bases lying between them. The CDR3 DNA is TGTGCCAGCAGCCCACGCTCGGCCGGGGAGCTGTTTTTT. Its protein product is CASSPRSAGELFF.

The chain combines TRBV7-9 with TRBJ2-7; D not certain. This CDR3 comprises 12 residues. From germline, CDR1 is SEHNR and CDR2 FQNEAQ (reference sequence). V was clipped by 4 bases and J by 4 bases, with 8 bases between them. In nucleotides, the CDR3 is TGTGCCAGCAGCTCGGAGAGGTACGAGCAGTACTTC. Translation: CASSSERYEQYF.